This passage covers 3 T cell receptor beta chains from one sample sequenced in a study of cytomegalovirus exposure and HLA in healthy donors. The PCR made use of 60 Vbeta and 13 Jbeta primers. TCRdb's copy holds only in-frame clones and misses some; the assay was immunoSEQ multiplex PCR. The sample contains some 150,000 clones, around three quarters of which appear only once. The sample taken for sequencing was PBMCs. The receptors originated from a man younger than 40 in good health and CMV-seropositive.

The rearrangement joins TRBV5-6 to TRBJ1-5; 12 positions match TRBD1. V lost 2 bases and J lost 3; bases outside the gene matches: 3. CDR1 and CDR2 (germline): SGHDT, YYEEEE. The CDR3 is made up of 16 amino acids. The CDR3 nucleotides are TGTGCCAGCAGCTTTAGGGACAGGGGGCCCAATCAGCCCCAGCATTTT. Its translation is CASSFRDRGPNQPQHF.

The chain combines TRBV6-1 with TRBJ1-2; 8 bases match TRBD1. The J segment lost 7 bases and the V segment lost 2 bases, leaving 3 bases of the junction unmatched. Germline CDR1 is MNHNS and CDR2 is SASEGT. The length of the CDR3 is 13 residues. As DNA, the CDR3 is TGTGCCAGCAGTGAACAGGGGGCTTCTGGCTACACCTTC. This encodes CASSEQGASGYTF.

This chain connects TRBV10-2 to TRBJ2-5; 14 nucleotides align to TRBD2. The CDR3 consists of 17 residues. CDR1 is WSHSY and CDR2 is SAAADI in the germline V gene. The ends lost 7 bases at V and 0 bases at J; junction bases unmatched: 7. This chain's CDR3 is CASKGTSGGLYQETQYF. The CDR3 DNA reads TGCGCCAGCAAAGGGACTAGCGGGGGACTCTACCAAGAGACCCAGTACTTC.